The present T cell receptor (beta chain) was sequenced within a study of T cell responses to AZD1222 COVID-19 vaccine. In the study overall: Pooling was applied to second doses at about 4 or about 12 weeks.

General study results and limits: It should be noted that donors were predominantly white British and more often female, and clonal diversity was possibly underestimated. Just 5 to 7 AZD1222 recipients were seropositive at baseline.

Worth noting for this clone: Its antigen is currently unknown.

CDR1 is SGHTS, CDR2 YDEGEE, per germline. Trimming cost V 3 bases and J 2 bases; bases outside gene matches: 9. The CDR3 spans 17 residues. Clones were read by immunoSEQ multiplex PCR, and TCRdb kept only the in-frame ones, dropping some. The table records about 140,000 clones, about 88% of them present only once. This TCR was recovered from an adult in good health. Sequenced material: peripheral blood, taken on day 0 of AZD1222 vaccination. This sequence joins TRBV5-8 and TRBJ2-1; 9 bases agree with TRBD2. CDR3 sequence reads: CASSSRIAGVTYNEQFF. CDR3 nucleotides: TGTGCCAGCAGCTCGCGTATAGCGGGAGTGACCTACAATGAGCAGTTCTTC.